The 4 T cell receptor beta chains below were found in one sample sequenced in a study of T cells in localized non-small cell lung cancer. Data came from immunoSEQ multiplex PCR; TCRdb stores just in-frame clones and leaves some out. The sample lists under 35,000 clones; 91% were seen once. This specimen consisted of peripheral blood, obtained before any cancer treatment. The origin of the receptors is a female donor at least 60 years old with stage I lung adenocarcinoma.

The rearrangement joins TRBV19 to TRBJ1-3; 7 bases map to TRBD1. J was trimmed by 2 bases and V by 9 bases; bases with no gene match: 10. This CDR3 has 15 residues. Germline V gene sequence: CDR1 LNHDA, CDR2 SQIVND (reference sequence). CDR3 DNA sequence: TGTGCCAGCCCATCAGGGGGGGTAACTGGAAACACCATATATTTT. Protein sequence: CASPSGGVTGNTIYF.

The V call is TRBV18, the J call TRBJ2-7, with a tentative D call TRBD2 (5 bases). This CDR3 spans 14 amino acids. V was pared by 1 base and J by 5 bases, with 12 bases between. Germline V lookup: CDR1 KGHSH, CDR2 LQKENI. The CDR3, as DNA: TGTGCCAGCTCACCACAGAAGGTCGGGGACGAGCAGTACTTC. Translated, it gives CASSPQKVGDEQYF.

The chain recombines TRBV15 with TRBJ1-1, with 7 bases aligning to TRBD1. CDR3 length equals 13 residues. After removal of 5 bases from V and 4 bases from J, the junction contained 4 bases not matched to a gene. Germline-derived CDR1 and CDR2 are LNHNV and YYDKDF (reference sequence). CDR3 coding DNA: TGTGCCACCAGCCCAGGGGGGCGCACTGAAGCTTTCTTT. Encoded protein: CATSPGGRTEAFF.

The gene calls are TRBV19 and TRBJ1-2; 7 bases fit TRBD1. CDR1 is LNHDA and CDR2 is SQIVND in the germline V gene (reference sequence). The CDR3 length is 15 residues. V shed 4 bases, J shed 0 bases, and the junction held 5 bases outside the gene matches. The CDR3 nucleotides are TGTGCCAGTAGTAGTGGGGACAGCTCTAACTATGGCTACACCTTC. It encodes CASSSGDSSNYGYTF.